This entry features one T cell receptor (beta chain) sequence. The antigen is unknown. PCR employed 60 Vbeta and 13 Jbeta primers. Some clones are missing from TCRdb's copy, which holds only in-frame ones; the method was immunoSEQ multiplex PCR. The sample yields 130,000 or so clones, 55% to 75% seen once. From germline, CDR1 is MDHEN and CDR2 SYDVKM. This CDR3 contains 12 residues. With 6 bases removed from V and 11 bases from J, the gap between germline ends came to 16 bases. The data derive from a study of cytomegalovirus exposure and HLA in healthy donors. Study-wide results and limits: Accurate prediction of most subjects' HLA-A and HLA-B alleles from TCR beta sequences was reported.

The chain combines TRBV28 with TRBJ1-1; D is unresolved. The sequence derives from a man aged 45 to 65 in good health and CMV-seropositive. Sequencing was performed on PBMCs. This CDR3 reads CASSSGPGRAFF. The CDR3 bases are TGTGCCAGCAGCTCAGGTCCCGGGAGGGCTTTCTTT.